This TCR beta chain was retrieved from a study of T cell responses to AZD1222 COVID-19 vaccine. Overall study context: Both about-4-week and about-12-week second-dose recipients were combined.

Some clones are missing from TCRdb's copy, which holds only in-frame ones; the method was immunoSEQ multiplex PCR. This sample has about 130,000 clones, with around 90% found just once. Trimming left V 3 bases short and J 5 bases short, with 16 bases between. This CDR3 is 15 amino acids long. Germline CDR1 is LNHDA and CDR2 is SQIVND (reference sequence). Broader study findings: Donor demographics were predominantly white British with a female majority; clonal diversity may be underestimated.

About this clone itself: As yet, its antigen is unknown.

Sequences were derived from peripheral blood, sampled on day 0 of AZD1222 vaccination. The clonotype originates from an adult in good health. This chain connects TRBV19 to TRBJ2-5; tentative D call: TRBD1 (7 bases). DNA for the CDR3: TGTGCCAGTAGTATTCAACTTCCAGGGGGGGAGACCCAGTACTTC. It is translated as CASSIQLPGGETQYF.